Listed below are T cell receptor beta chains from one sample, sequenced in a study of identical twins' blood T cells. Each CDR3 protein is one row after TCRdb ran MiXCR on the 5' RACE reads. The sample holds 350,000 to 400,000 distinct CDR3 sequences, 28% seen once. The sequencing sample was made of PBMCs. These receptors all stem from a woman aged 18-49 years in good health. Each CDR3 is given with its conserved first and last residue. Fields, in order: D gene, V gene, clone size, J gene, CDR3 DNA, CDR3 protein. The D gene is left open where the match is weak. A row's size may be missing; if present it is once, few, many or a size class.

NA	TRBV20-1	NA	TRBJ1-1	TGCAGTGCCCGGGTCAGTATGAACACTGAAGCTTTCTTT	CSARVSMNTEAFF
NA	TRBV24-1	NA	TRBJ1-1	TGTGCCACCAGGAAACAGGGCATGAACACTGAAGCTTTCTTT	CATRKQGMNTEAFF
TRBD1	TRBV29-1	few	TRBJ2-1	TGCAGCGCAAACAGGGGTGACAGCTCCTACAATGAGCAGTTCTTC	CSANRGDSSYNEQFF
NA	TRBV6-5	NA	TRBJ2-7	TGTGCCAGCAGCGCTGACTCCTTGCAACGCGAGCAGTACTTC	CASSADSLQREQYF
TRBD2	TRBV6-2/TRBV6-3	few	TRBJ2-1	TGTGCCAGCAGTTACTCCCTTGGGACTAGCGGGAATTTCTACAATGAGCAGTTCTTC	CASSYSLGTSGNFYNEQFF
TRBD1	TRBV6-2/TRBV6-3	NA	TRBJ2-1	TGTGCCAGCAGTTCCGTAGACAGGGAGAATGATCAGTTCTTC	CASSSVDRENDQFF
TRBD2	TRBV29-1	NA	TRBJ2-2	TGCAGCGTTCGGGAGGATGAGCTGTTTTTT	CSVREDELFF
NA	TRBV29-1	NA	TRBJ2-3	TGCAGCGCCGAAACTAGCCCGGAGCCAGATACGCAGTATTTT	CSAETSPEPDTQYF
NA	TRBV13	NA	TRBJ2-7	TGTGCCAGCAGCTTAGGCCCCCGCTACGAGCAGTACTTC	CASSLGPRYEQYF
NA	TRBV4-3	NA	TRBJ1-4	TGCGCCAGCAGCCAAGATGATTGGGGAAAACTGTTTTTT	CASSQDDWGKLFF
NA	TRBV6-1	NA	TRBJ1-2	TGTGCCAGCAGTGATCTCGTTTTTGGGACGACGGGCTACACCTTC	CASSDLVFGTTGYTF
NA	TRBV29-1	NA	TRBJ1-1	TGCAGCGGCGGATCCCGGGAGGCTTTCTTT	CSGGSREAFF
TRBD2	TRBV5-1	NA	TRBJ2-1	TGCGCCAGCAGCCCTGAGGGGCGGGGGACGTACAATGAGCAGTTCTTC	CASSPEGRGTYNEQFF
TRBD2	TRBV6-1	NA	TRBJ2-3	TGTGCCAGCAGTGCCGGGACTATCTCCGATACGCAGTATTTT	CASSAGTISDTQYF
NA	TRBV6-5	NA	TRBJ2-3	TGTGCCAGCAGTTACTTGGGAGGGGGCGTCACAGATACGCAGTATTTT	CASSYLGGGVTDTQYF
NA	TRBV5-1	NA	TRBJ2-3	TGCGCCAGCATGATCACAGTATCTAGCACAGATACGCAGTATTTT	CASMITVSSTDTQYF
TRBD2	TRBV27	NA	TRBJ2-1	TGTGCCAGCAGATTAGCGGGGGACAATGAGCAGTTCTTC	CASRLAGDNEQFF
TRBD2	TRBV20-1	many	TRBJ2-1	TGCAGTGCTAGTAAATTGACTAGCGCAAACAATGAGCAGTTCTTC	CSASKLTSANNEQFF
TRBD1	TRBV20-1	NA	TRBJ1-5	TGCGGTGCTAGGTCAGGGGGCGCGGGCAATCAGCCCCAGCATTTT	CGARSGGAGNQPQHF
NA	TRBV6-5	few	TRBJ2-7	TGTGCCAGCAGTCGTAGGGCCCTGGACGAACCCCACGAGCAGTACTTC	CASSRRALDEPHEQYF
NA	TRBV18	NA	TRBJ1-5	TGTGCCAGCTCACAGGTGGACAATCAGCCCCAGCATTTT	CASSQVDNQPQHF
TRBD1	TRBV7-9	few	TRBJ2-7	TGTGCCAGCAGACCACCGGGACAGTACGAGCAGTACTTC	CASRPPGQYEQYF
NA	TRBV19	once	TRBJ1-2	TGTGCCAGTAGTGGACTGGGGGGCTCTGGCTACACCTTC	CASSGLGGSGYTF
NA	TRBV7-2	NA	TRBJ1-1	TGTGCCAGCAGCTCCCTCGTGAACACTGAAGCTTTCTTT	CASSSLVNTEAFF
NA	TRBV29-1	NA	TRBJ2-2	TGCAGCGCCTCCTTCTTGGGGGGGACAGGGGAGCTGTTTTTT	CSASFLGGTGELFF
TRBD1	TRBV14	few	TRBJ2-2	TGTGCCAGCAGCCAAGGACAGGGAACGAACACCGGGGAGCTGTTTTTT	CASSQGQGTNTGELFF
TRBD1	TRBV6-4	few	TRBJ1-2	TGTGCCAGCAGTGACAGGCAGGGGGAATATGGCTACACCTTC	CASSDRQGEYGYTF
TRBD1	TRBV6-5	few	TRBJ2-3	TGTGCCAGCGGGGGACAGGGGATCAGGCAGTATTTT	CASGGQGIRQYF
TRBD1	TRBV30	few	TRBJ1-1	TGTGCCTGGAGCCGACAGGGTTACACTGAAGCTTTCTTT	CAWSRQGYTEAFF
NA	TRBV29-1	few	TRBJ1-1	TGCAGCGTTGTAGGGTTTGCAGGAGAGGGGACTGAAGCTTTCTTT	CSVVGFAGEGTEAFF
NA	TRBV6-6	NA	TRBJ2-7	TGTGCCAGCAGTCCTTACCCCACCTACGAGCAGTACTTC	CASSPYPTYEQYF
NA	TRBV19	few	TRBJ1-1	TGTGCCAGTAGAAACATAATGGAGGCGCGTGAAGCTTTCTTT	CASRNIMEAREAFF
NA	TRBV12-5	few	TRBJ1-1	TGTGCTAGTGGTTTGGTACTCGGGGGAACTGAAGCTTTCTTT	CASGLVLGGTEAFF
NA	TRBV29-1	NA	TRBJ1-1	TGCAGCGTTGCTTACGGTTACGGGGTAATGAACACTGAAGCTTTCTTT	CSVAYGYGVMNTEAFF
TRBD1	TRBV20-1	many	TRBJ2-7	TGCAGTGCTAGAGGGGACAGGGACTACGAGCAGTACTTC	CSARGDRDYEQYF
NA	TRBV27	NA	TRBJ1-5	TGTGCCAGCAGTTTCACGGGATTAAGTCAGCCCCAGCATTTT	CASSFTGLSQPQHF
NA	TRBV11-2	NA	TRBJ2-7	TGTGCCAGCAGCTTAAGGATCAGGGGTCTTGCCTACGAGCAGTACTTC	CASSLRIRGLAYEQYF
NA	TRBV4-3	NA	TRBJ1-1	TGCGCCAGCAGCCAAGAGCGAGGAGACACTGAAGCTTTCTTT	CASSQERGDTEAFF
NA	TRBV11-2	NA	TRBJ2-2	TGTGCCAGCAGCTCGGAACAGGGTTTCGTACACACCGGGGAGCTGTTTTTT	CASSSEQGFVHTGELFF
NA	TRBV12-3/TRBV12-4	NA	TRBJ1-5	TGTGCCAGCAGTTTAACGGGCGGGAGTTATCAGCCCCAGCATTTT	CASSLTGGSYQPQHF
TRBD1	TRBV2	few	TRBJ1-2	TGTGCCAGTCACAAACAGGGGGCGCATGGTGGCTACACCTTC	CASHKQGAHGGYTF
NA	TRBV5-1	NA	TRBJ1-5	TGCGCCAGCAGTTTAGGACAGCCTAGCAATCAGCCCCAGCATTTT	CASSLGQPSNQPQHF
NA	TRBV12-3/TRBV12-4	few	TRBJ1-1	TGTGCCAGCAGTTTGAGAGAGAAACCGAACACTGAAGCTTTCTTT	CASSLREKPNTEAFF
NA	TRBV24-1	NA	TRBJ1-5	TGTGCCCCTAACGGGGAGCCCCAGCATTTT	CAPNGEPQHF
NA	TRBV19	NA	TRBJ2-2	TGTGCCAGTAGTATAAGCATTTCCACCGGGGAGCTGTTTTTT	CASSISISTGELFF
NA	TRBV4-3	NA	TRBJ1-1	TGCGCCAGCAGCCATCTAAAGGAGAGGAACACTGAAGCTTTCTTT	CASSHLKERNTEAFF
NA	TRBV5-6	NA	TRBJ1-6	TGTGCCAGCAGCTTGGTGGTCGATCCGGCGGCCAATTCACCCCTCCACTTT	CASSLVVDPAANSPLHF
NA	TRBV9	NA	TRBJ1-3	TGTGCCAGCAGCCCGAGGGGTTTGGGGGAGAAATCTGGAAACACCATATATTTT	CASSPRGLGEKSGNTIYF
NA	TRBV29-1	medium-sized	TRBJ1-3	TGCAGCGTTGTCCCGGGGGCTGGAAACACCATATATTTT	CSVVPGAGNTIYF
NA	TRBV20-1	NA	TRBJ1-2	TGCAGTGCTAGAGATATGCTTTATGGCTACACCTTC	CSARDMLYGYTF
TRBD1	TRBV5-8	NA	TRBJ1-1	TGTGCCATGACAGGGACCCTGGGCACTGAAGCTTTCTTT	CAMTGTLGTEAFF
NA	TRBV4-3	few	TRBJ2-7	TGCGCCAGCAGCCAAGGAGAAGGGTCGCGATACGAGCAGTACTTC	CASSQGEGSRYEQYF
NA	TRBV3-1	few	TRBJ1-3	TGTGCCAGCAGCCAAGGCAGCCGAAACACCATATATTTT	CASSQGSRNTIYF
NA	TRBV20-1	NA	TRBJ1-1	TGCAGTGCTAGAGATAATAGAAAACTGGAAGCTTTCTTT	CSARDNRKLEAFF
TRBD1	TRBV27	NA	TRBJ1-5	TGTGCCAGCAGTCCCGGGACAGGGGGTTATAGCAATCAGCCCCAGCATTTT	CASSPGTGGYSNQPQHF